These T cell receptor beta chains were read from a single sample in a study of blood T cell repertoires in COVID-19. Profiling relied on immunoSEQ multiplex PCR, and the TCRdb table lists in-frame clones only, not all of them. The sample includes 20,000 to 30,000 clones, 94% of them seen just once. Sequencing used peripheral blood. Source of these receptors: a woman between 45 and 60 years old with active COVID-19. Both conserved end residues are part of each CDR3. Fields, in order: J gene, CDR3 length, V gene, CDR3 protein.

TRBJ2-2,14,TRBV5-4,CASSFPANTGELFF
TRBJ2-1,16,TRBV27,CASSSLASNSYNEQFF
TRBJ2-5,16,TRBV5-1,CASRQVAGGPQETQYF
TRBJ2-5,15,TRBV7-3,CASSPWGGYQETQYF
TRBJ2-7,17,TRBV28,CASSLWAGGVETYEQYF
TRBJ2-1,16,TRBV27,CASSLSRYQFYNEQFF
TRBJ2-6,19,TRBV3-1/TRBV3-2,CASSQTSGGVGSGANVLTF
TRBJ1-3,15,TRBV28,CASSVPTGSGNTIYF
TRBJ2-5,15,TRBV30,CAWSQGQGGSETQYF
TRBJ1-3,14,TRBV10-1,CASSRGSAGNTIYF
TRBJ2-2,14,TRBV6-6,CASSYDGGTGELFF
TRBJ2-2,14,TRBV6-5,CASSPPGVGGELFF
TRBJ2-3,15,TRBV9,CASSVGGGHTDTQYF
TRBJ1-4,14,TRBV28,CASSLTGLKEKLFF
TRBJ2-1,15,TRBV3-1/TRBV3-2,CASSLTNGLAGDPFF
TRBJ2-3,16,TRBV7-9,CASSQHGTGGADTQYF
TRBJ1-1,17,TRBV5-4,CASNSDTQGSLATEAFF
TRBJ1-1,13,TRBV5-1,CASSSQGSTEAFF
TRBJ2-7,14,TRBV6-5,CASSYGLAAYEQYF
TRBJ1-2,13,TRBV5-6,CASSDTGGNGYTF
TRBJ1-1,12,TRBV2,CASSLRAPEAFF
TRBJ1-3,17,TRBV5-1,CASSFSPGQIYGNTIYF
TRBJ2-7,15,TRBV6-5,CASLSLAGGEYEQYF
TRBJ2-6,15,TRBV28,CASTPTFSGANVLTF
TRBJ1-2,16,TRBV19,CASTPSAGWGNYGYTF
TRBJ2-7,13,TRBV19,CATSPRGSYEQYF
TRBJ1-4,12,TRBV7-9,CASSSVEEKLFF
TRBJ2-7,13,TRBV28,CASKAGESYEQYF
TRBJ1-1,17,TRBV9,CASSVGEGLRQYTEAFF
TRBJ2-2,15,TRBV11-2,CASRNQKPSGGELFF
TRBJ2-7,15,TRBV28,CASSLSAGGSYEQYF
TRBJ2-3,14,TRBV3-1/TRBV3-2,CASSQDSGWDTQYF
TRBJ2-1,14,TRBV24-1,CATSEAGAQDEQFF
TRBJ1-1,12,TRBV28,CASSLGQTEAFF
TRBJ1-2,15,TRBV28,CASSSPGQGHYGYTF
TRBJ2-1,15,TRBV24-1,CATNPGLAGVDEQFF